This TCR beta chain is drawn from a study of blood T cell repertoires in COVID-19. Germline lookup yields CDR1 MNHNS and CDR2 SASEGT. V was trimmed by 2 bases and J by 3 bases, leaving 7 bases between them. The CDR3 has 13 residues. Of note for this clone: This CDR3 is also generated by other DNA sequences in the sample.

Cohort 3 donors were reported recovered after two negative PCRs, clearance, or symptom resolution. The table came from immunoSEQ multiplex PCR; TCRdb's copy has only in-frame clones and leaves some out. The table lists some 530,000 clones, approximately 91% of them singletons. The chain uses TRBV6-1 and TRBJ1-2, with unresolved D. The material sequenced was PBMCs or T cells enriched from blood (not recorded which). This receptor was taken from a woman aged 60-75 years who had recovered from COVID-19. CDR3 DNA sequence: TGTGCCAGCAGTGAAAATCGGGACTATGGCTACACCTTC. Its protein is CASSENRDYGYTF.